A single sample is the source of the 12 T cell receptor beta chains below, sequenced in a study of blood T cells in healthy people across ages. Primers used in a second PCR of about 6 to 11 cycles were a sample-barcoded 5' primer and a J-beta primer mix. In TCRdb, the 5' RACE reads were re-called with MiXCR into one record per CDR3 protein. The sample records roughly 1,300,000 distinct CDR3 sequences, roughly 60% being singletons. The sample comprised blood. These TCRs come from a man between 18 and 35 years old in good health.

This chain uses TRBV4-3 with TRBJ2-1, with D perhaps TRBD1 (6 bases). With 0 bases removed from V and 4 bases from J, the gap between germline ends came to 7 bases. CDR3 length equals 14 residues. Germline V lookup: CDR1 LGHNA, CDR2 YSLEER. DNA for the CDR3: TGCGCCAGCAGCCAAGATACAGGGTACAATGAGCAGTTCTTC. Amino acids: CASSQDTGYNEQFF.

This chain uses TRBV3-1 with TRBJ2-5; 12 nucleotides agree with TRBD2. V gave up 2 bases and J gave up 5 bases; unmatched junction bases: 6. Per the germline V gene, CDR1 is LGHDT and CDR2 is YNNKEL (reference sequence). This CDR3 has 16 residues. CDR3 in DNA: TGTGCCAGCAGCCAAAGACTAGCGGGAGAAGGGGAGACCCAGTACTTC. Its protein is CASSQRLAGEGETQYF.

The chain employs TRBV4-1 and TRBJ2-7, with 8 bases aligning to TRBD1. The V segment lost 3 bases and the J segment 4 bases; nucleotides outside the gene matches: 11. Germline assignment: CDR1 MGHRA and CDR2 YSYEKL. The CDR3 has 16 residues. CDR3 amino acids: CASSHVGTGWEYEQYF. The CDR3, as DNA: TGCGCCAGCAGCCACGTAGGGACAGGTTGGGAGTACGAGCAGTACTTC.

This chain connects TRBV20-1 to TRBJ2-1; 7 bases fit TRBD2. The ends lost 3 bases at V and 6 bases at J; junction bases unmatched: 5. This CDR3 is built from 13 residues. Germline values: CDR1 DFQATT, CDR2 SNEGSKA (reference sequence). The CDR3 spells CSARGGQANEQFF. CDR3 nucleotides: TGCAGTGCTAGGGGAGGGCAGGCCAATGAGCAGTTCTTC.

The V gene is TRBV6-5, the J gene TRBJ1-1, with D hard to call. This CDR3 region has 12 residues. Trimming cost V 5 bases and J 3 bases, with 7 bases left between them. Germline V CDR1 and CDR2: MNHEY, SVGAGI. The CDR3: CASSKSDTEAFF. CDR3 bases: TGTGCCAGCAGTAAATCAGACACTGAAGCTTTCTTT.

The rearrangement joins TRBV5-1 to TRBJ2-5, with 9 bases that match TRBD2. With 7 bases clipped from V and 4 bases from J, the junction kept 5 bases outside the gene matches. The germline CDR1 and CDR2 sequences are SGHRS and YFSETQ. This CDR3 region has 13 residues. CDR3 sequence reads: CASGILAGETQYF. DNA for the CDR3: TGCGCCAGCGGAATACTAGCGGGAGAGACCCAGTACTTC. Looking up the rest from reference TRBV5-1 and TRBJ2-5 gives the full variable domain: KAGVTQTPRYLIKTRGQQVTLSCSPISGHRSVSWYQQTPGQGLQFLFEYFSETQRNKGNFPGRFSGRQFSNSRSEMNVSTLELGDSALYLCASGILAGETQYFGPGTRLLVL.

This chain uses TRBV6-5 with TRBJ1-1; D is unresolved. With 7 bases removed from V and 2 bases from J, the gap between germline ends came to 14 bases. This CDR3 spans 14 amino acids. CDR1 is MNHEY, CDR2 SVGAGI, per germline. CDR3 loop: CASIKQGQNTEAFF. The CDR3 coding sequence is TGTGCCAGCATCAAACAAGGGCAAAACACTGAAGCTTTCTTT.

V and J are TRBV7-2 and TRBJ1-2; perhaps TRBD1 as D (6 bases). The ends were cut back, 2 bases at V and 10 bases at J, with 11 bases in the middle. The CDR3 is 12 amino acids. Germline CDR1 SGHTA, CDR2 FQGNSA. CDR3 protein: CASSLSSGAYTF. CDR3 nucleotides: TGTGCCAGCAGCTTAAGCTCGGGGGCCTACACCTTC. Supplemented by reference TRBV7-2 and TRBJ1-2, the full variable domain reads GAGVSQSPSNKVTEKGKDVELRCDPISGHTALYWYRQSLGQGLEFLIYFQGNSAPDKSGLPSDRFSAERTGGSVSTLTIQRTQQEDSAVYLCASSLSSGAYTFGSGTRLTVV.

A single count supports this clonotype. The CDR3 DNA is TGTGCCAGCAGCCAAAGGAACGCGCCAAGGAGTTCATCCTATGGCTACACCTTC. It yields the protein CASSQRNAPRSSSYGYTF. The chain links TRBV3-1 to TRBJ1-2; D is uncertain. With 2 bases removed from V and 4 bases from J, the gap between germline ends came to 23 bases. The V gene's germline CDR1 is LGHDT and CDR2 YNNKEL (reference sequence). The CDR3 is made up of 18 amino acids.

This sequence joins TRBV18 and TRBJ2-1; the match to TRBD2 covers 8 bases. Trimming took 0 bases from V and 10 from J; bases not matched to a gene: 8. CDR3 length: 15 residues. CDR1 and CDR2 (germline): KGHSH, LQKENI. CDR3 DNA: TGTGCCAGCTCACCACCTAGCGGGGCCATATACGAGCAGTTCTTC. It codes for CASSPPSGAIYEQFF.

The chain recombines TRBV15 with TRBJ2-1; TRBD2 is a possible D gene (5 bases). V dropped 5 bases and J dropped 0 bases, with 14 bases sitting between them. CDR3 length equals 16 residues. Per the germline V gene, CDR1 is LNHNV and CDR2 is YYDKDF (reference sequence). DNA for the CDR3: TGTGCCACCAGCGGAAACGTAGGGAGCTCCTACAATGAGCAGTTCTTC. Protein product: CATSGNVGSSYNEQFF.

The CDR3 protein is CASSLQDRSSYEQYF. The CDR3 DNA is TGTGCCAGCAGCCTACAGGACCGAAGCTCCTACGAGCAGTACTTC. The chain couples TRBV13 to TRBJ2-7, with D possibly TRBD1 on 5 matching bases. This CDR3 is 15 amino acids long. V lost 5 bases to trimming and J lost 0 bases, with 14 bases between them. The germline V gene has CDR1 PRHDT and CDR2 FYEKMQ (reference sequence).